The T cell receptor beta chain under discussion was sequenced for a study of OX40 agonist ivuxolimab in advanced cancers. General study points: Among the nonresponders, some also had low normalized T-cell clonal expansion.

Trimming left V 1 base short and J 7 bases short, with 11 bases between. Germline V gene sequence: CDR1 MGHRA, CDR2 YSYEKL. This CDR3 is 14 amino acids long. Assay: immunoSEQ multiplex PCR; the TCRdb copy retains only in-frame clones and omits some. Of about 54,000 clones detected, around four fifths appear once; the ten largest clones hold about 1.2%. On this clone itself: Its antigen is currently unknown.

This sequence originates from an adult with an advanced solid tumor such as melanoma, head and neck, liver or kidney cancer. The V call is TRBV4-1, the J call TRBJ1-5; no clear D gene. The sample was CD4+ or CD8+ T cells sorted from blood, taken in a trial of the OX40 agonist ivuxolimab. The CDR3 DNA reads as TGCGCCAGCAGCCAAGTCGGGGTAAACCAGCCCCAGCATTTT. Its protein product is CASSQVGVNQPQHF.